The rows below give T cell receptor beta chains drawn from one sample of a study of glioma-infiltrating T cells after dendritic cell vaccination. Some clones are missing from TCRdb's copy, which holds only in-frame ones; the method was immunoSEQ multiplex PCR. The sample contains about 90,000 clones, about 85% of which appear only once. Sequencing used blood, obtained before dendritic cell vaccination. Receptors were obtained from a human donor with glioblastoma. Each CDR3 is given with its conserved first and last residue. D genes are given only for firm matches. Expanded clones are given a class, and other clones once, few, many or no size at all.

d_call: NA; v_call: TRBV11-3; j_call: TRBJ1-3; clone_size: NA; cdr3_aa: CASSLVAGNTIYF; cdr3_nt: TGTGCCAGCAGCTTAGTGGCCGGAAACACCATATATTTT
d_call: TRBD1; v_call: TRBV6-5; j_call: TRBJ2-2; clone_size: NA; cdr3_aa: CASSWDRGGTGELFF; cdr3_nt: TGTGCCAGCAGTTGGGACAGGGGGGGAACCGGGGAGCTGTTTTTT
d_call: NA; v_call: TRBV4-1; j_call: TRBJ2-1; clone_size: NA; cdr3_aa: CASSPGSGTYNEQFF; cdr3_nt: TGCGCCAGCAGCCCGGGTAGCGGAACCTACAATGAGCAGTTCTTC
d_call: TRBD1; v_call: TRBV5-1; j_call: TRBJ1-4; clone_size: NA; cdr3_aa: CASSRGTGTGTNEKLFF; cdr3_nt: TGCGCCAGCAGCCGAGGGACAGGGACGGGAACTAATGAAAAACTGTTTTTT
d_call: NA; v_call: TRBV5-4; j_call: TRBJ2-3; clone_size: NA; cdr3_aa: CASSLALETDTQYF; cdr3_nt: TGTGCCAGCAGCTTGGCCCTAGAAACAGATACGCAGTATTTT
d_call: NA; v_call: TRBV5-1; j_call: TRBJ1-2; clone_size: NA; cdr3_aa: CASSLGSNWSRGKGLAIGYTF; cdr3_nt: TGCGCCAGCAGCTTGGGGAGCAACTGGTCCAGGGGCAAGGGTCTCGCTATTGGCTACACCTTC
d_call: TRBD2; v_call: TRBV7-2; j_call: TRBJ2-5; clone_size: once; cdr3_aa: CASSQSSREQYF; cdr3_nt: TGTGCCAGCAGCCAGTCTTCGCGGGAGCAGTACTTC
d_call: NA; v_call: TRBV9; j_call: TRBJ1-2; clone_size: NA; cdr3_aa: CASSTPGGATGYTF; cdr3_nt: TGTGCCAGCAGCACCCCGGGGGGGGCGACCGGCTACACCTTC
d_call: NA; v_call: TRBV19; j_call: TRBJ1-4; clone_size: NA; cdr3_aa: CASLATNEKLFF; cdr3_nt: TGTGCCAGCCTTGCAACTAATGAAAAACTGTTTTTT
d_call: TRBD1; v_call: TRBV18; j_call: TRBJ1-5; clone_size: NA; cdr3_aa: CASSPHAGQGFQGNQPQHF; cdr3_nt: TGTGCCAGCTCACCACATGCGGGACAGGGCTTTCAGGGCAATCAGCCCCAGCATTTT
d_call: TRBD1; v_call: TRBV5-1; j_call: TRBJ2-5; clone_size: NA; cdr3_aa: CASGTGGSETQYF; cdr3_nt: TGCGCCAGCGGGACAGGGGGGAGCGAGACCCAGTACTTC
d_call: NA; v_call: TRBV1; j_call: TRBJ2-5; clone_size: NA; cdr3_aa: CTSSQENPWAAGVETQYF; cdr3_nt: TGCACCAGCAGCCAAGAGAACCCATGGGCAGCGGGGGTGGAGACCCAGTACTTC
d_call: TRBD1; v_call: TRBV11-2; j_call: TRBJ1-2; clone_size: once; cdr3_aa: CASSLVRTGVYGYTF; cdr3_nt: TGTGCCAGCAGCTTAGTAAGGACAGGAGTCTATGGCTACACCTTC
d_call: NA; v_call: TRBV28; j_call: TRBJ1-5; clone_size: NA; cdr3_aa: CASSLLSQPQHF; cdr3_nt: TGTGCCAGCAGCCTCCTAAGTCAGCCCCAGCATTTT
d_call: TRBD1; v_call: TRBV2; j_call: TRBJ1-2; clone_size: NA; cdr3_aa: CASRYGQGGGYTF; cdr3_nt: TGTGCCAGCAGATACGGACAGGGTGGGGGCTACACCTTC
d_call: NA; v_call: TRBV7-8; j_call: TRBJ2-7; clone_size: NA; cdr3_aa: CASSPGTSPGEQYF; cdr3_nt: TGTGCCAGCAGCCCCGGGACTTCCCCCGGAGAGCAGTACTTC
d_call: NA; v_call: TRBV4-2; j_call: TRBJ2-3; clone_size: NA; cdr3_aa: CASSQDPGLGSDTQYF; cdr3_nt: TGTGCCAGCAGCCAAGACCCGGGTCTGGGTTCAGATACGCAGTATTTT
d_call: TRBD1; v_call: TRBV15; j_call: TRBJ2-1; clone_size: NA; cdr3_aa: CATSSRTGGNEQFF; cdr3_nt: TGTGCCACCAGCAGTAGGACAGGGGGGAATGAGCAGTTCTTC